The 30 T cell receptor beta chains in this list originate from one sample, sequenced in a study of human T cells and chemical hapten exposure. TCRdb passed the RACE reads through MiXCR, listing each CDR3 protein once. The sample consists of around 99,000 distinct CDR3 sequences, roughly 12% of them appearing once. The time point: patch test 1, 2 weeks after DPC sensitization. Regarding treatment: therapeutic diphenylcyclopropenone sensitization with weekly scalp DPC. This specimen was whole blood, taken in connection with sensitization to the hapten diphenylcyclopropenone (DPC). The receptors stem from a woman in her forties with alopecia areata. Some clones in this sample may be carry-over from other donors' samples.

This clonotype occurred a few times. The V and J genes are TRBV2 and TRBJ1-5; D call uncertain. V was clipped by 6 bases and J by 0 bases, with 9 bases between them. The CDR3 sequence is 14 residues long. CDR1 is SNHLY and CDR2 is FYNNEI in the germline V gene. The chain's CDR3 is CASRDLYSNQPQHF. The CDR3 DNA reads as TGTGCCAGCAGGGACCTTTATAGCAATCAGCCCCAGCATTTT.

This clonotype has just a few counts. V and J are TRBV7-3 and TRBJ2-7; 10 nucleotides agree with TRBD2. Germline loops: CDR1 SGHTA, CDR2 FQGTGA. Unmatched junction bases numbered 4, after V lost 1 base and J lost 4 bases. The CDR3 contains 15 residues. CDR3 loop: CASSLRSGREYEQYF. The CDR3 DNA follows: TGTGCCAGCAGCTTAAGGAGCGGGAGGGAGTACGAGCAGTACTTC. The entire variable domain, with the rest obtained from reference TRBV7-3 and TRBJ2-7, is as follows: GAGVSQTPSNKVTEKGKYVELRCDPISGHTALYWYRQSLGQGPEFLIYFQGTGAADDSGLPNDRFFAVRPEGSVSTLKIQRTERGDSAVYLCASSLRSGREYEQYFGPGTRLTVT.

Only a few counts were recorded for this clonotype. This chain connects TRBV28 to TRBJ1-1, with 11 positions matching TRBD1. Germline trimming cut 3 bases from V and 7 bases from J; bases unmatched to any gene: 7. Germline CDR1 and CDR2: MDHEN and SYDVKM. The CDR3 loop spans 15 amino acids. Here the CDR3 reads CASSFFGQGAFEAFF. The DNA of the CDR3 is TGTGCCAGCAGTTTTTTCGGACAGGGGGCTTTTGAAGCTTTCTTT.

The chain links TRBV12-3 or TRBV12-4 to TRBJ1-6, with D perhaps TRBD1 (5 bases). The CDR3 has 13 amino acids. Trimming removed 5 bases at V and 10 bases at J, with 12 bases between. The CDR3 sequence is CASSGQSRSPLHF. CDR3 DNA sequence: TGTGCCAGCAGTGGACAATCTCGGTCACCCCTCCACTTT.

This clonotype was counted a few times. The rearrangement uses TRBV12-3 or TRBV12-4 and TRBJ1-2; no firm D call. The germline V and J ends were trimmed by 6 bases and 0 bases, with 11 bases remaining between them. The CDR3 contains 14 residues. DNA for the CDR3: TGTGCCAGCAGGCTAGCGGGGTCTAACTATGGCTACACCTTC. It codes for CASRLAGSNYGYTF.

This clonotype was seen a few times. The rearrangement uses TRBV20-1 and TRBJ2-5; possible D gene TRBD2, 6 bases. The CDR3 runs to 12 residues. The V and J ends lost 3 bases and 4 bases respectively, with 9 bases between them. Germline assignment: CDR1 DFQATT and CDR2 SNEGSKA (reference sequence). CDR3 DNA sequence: TGCAGTGCTAGCGGGAGCGTAGAGACCCAGTACTTC. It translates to CSASGSVETQYF.

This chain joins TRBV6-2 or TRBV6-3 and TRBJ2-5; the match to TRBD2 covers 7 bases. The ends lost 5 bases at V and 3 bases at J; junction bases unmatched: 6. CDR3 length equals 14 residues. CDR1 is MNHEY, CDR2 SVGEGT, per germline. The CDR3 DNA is TGTGCCAGCAGTGGAGGAGCGGGAAAAGAGACCCAGTACTTC. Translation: CASSGGAGKETQYF.

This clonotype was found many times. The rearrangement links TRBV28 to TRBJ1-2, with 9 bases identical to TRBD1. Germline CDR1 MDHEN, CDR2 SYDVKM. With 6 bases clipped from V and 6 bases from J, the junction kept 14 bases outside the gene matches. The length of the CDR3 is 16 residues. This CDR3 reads CASSILLGTGSDGYTF. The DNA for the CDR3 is TGTGCCAGCAGCATTTTACTCGGGACAGGGAGCGATGGCTACACCTTC.

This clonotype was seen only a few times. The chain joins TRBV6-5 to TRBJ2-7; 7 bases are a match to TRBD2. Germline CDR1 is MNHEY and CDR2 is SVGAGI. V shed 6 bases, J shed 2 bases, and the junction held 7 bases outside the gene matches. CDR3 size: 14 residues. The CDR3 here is CASSISGLPYEQYF. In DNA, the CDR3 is TGTGCCAGCAGCATTAGCGGGTTGCCCTACGAGCAGTACTTC.

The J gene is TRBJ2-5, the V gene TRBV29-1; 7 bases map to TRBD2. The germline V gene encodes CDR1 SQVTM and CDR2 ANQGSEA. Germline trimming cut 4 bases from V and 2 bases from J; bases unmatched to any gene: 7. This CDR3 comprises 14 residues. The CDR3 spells CSVGLGGIQETQYF. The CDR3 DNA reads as TGCAGCGTTGGACTCGGGGGGATACAAGAGACCCAGTACTTC.

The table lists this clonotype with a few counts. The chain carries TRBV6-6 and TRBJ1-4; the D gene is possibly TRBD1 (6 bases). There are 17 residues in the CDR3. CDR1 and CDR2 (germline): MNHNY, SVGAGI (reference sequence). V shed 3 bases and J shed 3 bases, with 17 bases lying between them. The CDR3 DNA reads TGTGCCAGCAGTTATGGGGGGGGCGGAAAGGCTAATGAAAAACTGTTTTTT. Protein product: CASSYGGGGKANEKLFF.

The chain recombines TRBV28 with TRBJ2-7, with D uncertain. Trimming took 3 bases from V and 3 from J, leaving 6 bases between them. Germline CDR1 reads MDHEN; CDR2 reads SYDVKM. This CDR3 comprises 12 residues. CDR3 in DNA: TGTGCCAGCAGTTTTAACAGCTACGAGCAGTACTTC. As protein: CASSFNSYEQYF.

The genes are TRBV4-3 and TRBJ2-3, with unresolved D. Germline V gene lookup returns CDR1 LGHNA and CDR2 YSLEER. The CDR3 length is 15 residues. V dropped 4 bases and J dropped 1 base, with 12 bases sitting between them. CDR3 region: CASSRNLRGTDTQYF. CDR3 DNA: TGCGCCAGCAGCCGCAACCTTAGGGGCACAGATACGCAGTATTTT.

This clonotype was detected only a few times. Here the CDR3 reads CASRGTENYEQYF. CDR3 nucleotide sequence: TGTGCCAGCAGGGGGACGGAGAACTACGAGCAGTACTTC. The V gene is TRBV7-2, the J gene TRBJ2-7; the D call may be TRBD1 or TRBD2 (5 bases each). The CDR3 has 13 amino acids. Trimming cost V 6 bases and J 3 bases, with 12 bases left between them. Germline CDR1 SGHTA, CDR2 FQGNSA.

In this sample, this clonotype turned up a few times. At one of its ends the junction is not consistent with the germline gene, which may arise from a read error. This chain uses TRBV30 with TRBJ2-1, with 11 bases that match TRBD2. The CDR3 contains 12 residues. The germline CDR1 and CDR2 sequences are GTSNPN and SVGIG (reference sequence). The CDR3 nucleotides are TGTGCCTGGAGCGCCGGACTAGCGGGTTTGGTCTTC. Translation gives CAWSAGLAGLVF.

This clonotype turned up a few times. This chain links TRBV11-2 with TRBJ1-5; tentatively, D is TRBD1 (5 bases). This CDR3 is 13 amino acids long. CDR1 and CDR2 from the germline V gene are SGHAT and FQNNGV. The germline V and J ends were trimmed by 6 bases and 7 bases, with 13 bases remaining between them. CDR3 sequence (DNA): TGTGCCAGCAGTGCAGGGAACCGGCAGCCCCAGCATTTT. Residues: CASSAGNRQPQHF.

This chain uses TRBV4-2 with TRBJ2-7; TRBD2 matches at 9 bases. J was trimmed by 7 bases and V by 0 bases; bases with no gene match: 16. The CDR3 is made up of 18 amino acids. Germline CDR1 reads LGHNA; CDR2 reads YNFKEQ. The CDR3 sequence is CASSQDSMAGGPYVEQYF. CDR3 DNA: TGTGCCAGCAGCCAAGATTCCATGGCGGGAGGGCCTTACGTAGAGCAGTACTTC.

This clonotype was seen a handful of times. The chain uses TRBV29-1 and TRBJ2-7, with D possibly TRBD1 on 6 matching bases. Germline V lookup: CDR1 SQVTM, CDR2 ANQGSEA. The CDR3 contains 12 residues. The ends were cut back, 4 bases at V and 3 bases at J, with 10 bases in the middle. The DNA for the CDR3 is TGCAGCGTTGTGGGGGCCAGCTACGAGCAGTACTTC. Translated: CSVVGASYEQYF.

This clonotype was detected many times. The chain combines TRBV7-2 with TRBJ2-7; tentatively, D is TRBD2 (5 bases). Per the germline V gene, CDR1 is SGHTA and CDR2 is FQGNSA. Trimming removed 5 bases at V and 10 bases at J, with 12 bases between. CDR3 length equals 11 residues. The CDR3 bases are TGTGCCAGCAGCGACCGGGGTCTTCAGTACTTC. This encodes CASSDRGLQYF.

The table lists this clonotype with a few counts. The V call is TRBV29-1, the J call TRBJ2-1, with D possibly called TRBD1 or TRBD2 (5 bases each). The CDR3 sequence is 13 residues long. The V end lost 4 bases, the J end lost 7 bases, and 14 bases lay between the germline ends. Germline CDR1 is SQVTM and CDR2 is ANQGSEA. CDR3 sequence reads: CSVGAGTGNEQFF. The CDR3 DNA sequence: TGCAGCGTTGGGGCTGGGACGGGAAATGAGCAGTTCTTC.

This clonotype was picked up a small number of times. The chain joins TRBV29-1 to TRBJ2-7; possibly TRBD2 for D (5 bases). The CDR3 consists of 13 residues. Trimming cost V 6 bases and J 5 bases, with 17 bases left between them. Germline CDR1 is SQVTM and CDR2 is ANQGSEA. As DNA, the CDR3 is TGCAGCGTCTCGGCGGGTCCCCCTCACGAGCAGTACTTC. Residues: CSVSAGPPHEQYF.

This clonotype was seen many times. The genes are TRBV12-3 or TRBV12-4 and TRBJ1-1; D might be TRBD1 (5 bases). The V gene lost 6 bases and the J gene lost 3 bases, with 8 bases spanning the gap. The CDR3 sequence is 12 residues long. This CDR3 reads CASRTEDTEAFF. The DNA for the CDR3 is TGTGCCAGCAGGACAGAAGACACTGAAGCTTTCTTT.

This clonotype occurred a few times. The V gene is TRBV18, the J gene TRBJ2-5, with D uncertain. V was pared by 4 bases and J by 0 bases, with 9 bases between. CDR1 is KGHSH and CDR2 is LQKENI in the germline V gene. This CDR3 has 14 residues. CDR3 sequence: CASSRRRNQETQYF. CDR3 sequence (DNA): TGTGCCAGCTCACGTCGACGGAACCAAGAGACCCAGTACTTC. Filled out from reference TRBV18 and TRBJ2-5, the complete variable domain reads NAGVMQNPRHLVRRRGQEARLRCSPMKGHSHVYWYRQLPEEGLKFMVYLQKENIIDESGMPKERFSAEFPKEGPSILRIQQVVRGDSAAYFCASSRRRNQETQYFGPGTRLLVL.

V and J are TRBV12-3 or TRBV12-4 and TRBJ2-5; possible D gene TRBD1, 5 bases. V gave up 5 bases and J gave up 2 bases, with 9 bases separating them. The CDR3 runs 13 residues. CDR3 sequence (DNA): TGTGCCAGCAGTGCCAGGGTTCAAGAGACCCAGTACTTC. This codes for CASSARVQETQYF.

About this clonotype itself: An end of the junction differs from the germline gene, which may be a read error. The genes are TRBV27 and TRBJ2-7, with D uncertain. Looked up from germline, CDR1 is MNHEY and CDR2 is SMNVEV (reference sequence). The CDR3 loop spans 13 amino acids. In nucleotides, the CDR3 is TGTGCCAGCAGCTTATCTTATTGGGACGAGCAGTACTTC. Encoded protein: CASSLSYWDEQYF.

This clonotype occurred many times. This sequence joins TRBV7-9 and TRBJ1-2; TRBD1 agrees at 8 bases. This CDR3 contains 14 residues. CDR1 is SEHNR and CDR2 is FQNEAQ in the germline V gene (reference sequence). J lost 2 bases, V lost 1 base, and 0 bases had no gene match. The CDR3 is CASSLGDRNYGYTF. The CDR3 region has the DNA TGTGCCAGCAGCTTAGGGGACAGGAACTATGGCTACACCTTC.

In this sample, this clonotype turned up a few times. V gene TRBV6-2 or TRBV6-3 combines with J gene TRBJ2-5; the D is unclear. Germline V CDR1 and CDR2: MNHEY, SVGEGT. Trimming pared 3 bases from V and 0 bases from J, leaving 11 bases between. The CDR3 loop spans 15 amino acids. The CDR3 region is CASSYGRPYQETQYF. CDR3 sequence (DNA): TGTGCCAGCAGTTATGGCAGGCCGTACCAAGAGACCCAGTACTTC.

This CDR3 reads CASSLSNYEQYF. In DNA form, the CDR3 reads TGTGCCAGCAGCTTGTCCAACTACGAGCAGTACTTC. This chain connects TRBV5-6 to TRBJ2-7; D uncertain. This CDR3 has 12 residues. V was clipped by 1 base and J by 3 bases, with 5 bases between them. Looked up from germline, CDR1 is SGHDT and CDR2 is YYEEEE.

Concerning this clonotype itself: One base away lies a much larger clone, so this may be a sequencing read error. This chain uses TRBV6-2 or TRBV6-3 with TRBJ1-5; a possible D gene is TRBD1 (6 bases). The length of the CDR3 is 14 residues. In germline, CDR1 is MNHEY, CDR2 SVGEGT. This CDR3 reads CASSPLQGDQPQLF. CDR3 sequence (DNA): TGTGCCAGCAGCCCATTACAGGGTGACCAGCCCCAGCTTTTT.

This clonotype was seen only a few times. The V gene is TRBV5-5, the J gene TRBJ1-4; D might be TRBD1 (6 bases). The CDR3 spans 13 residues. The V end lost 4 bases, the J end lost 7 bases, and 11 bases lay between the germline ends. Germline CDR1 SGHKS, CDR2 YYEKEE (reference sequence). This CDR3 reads CASSGRTVEKLFF. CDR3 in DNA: TGTGCCAGCAGCGGCCGGACAGTTGAAAAACTGTTTTTT. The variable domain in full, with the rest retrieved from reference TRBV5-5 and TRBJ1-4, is DAGVTQSPTHLIKTRGQQVTLRCSPISGHKSVSWYQQVLGQGPQFIFQYYEKEERGRGNFPDRFSARQFPNYSSELNVNALLLGDSALYLCASSGRTVEKLFFGSGTQLSVL.